This T cell receptor beta chain was sequenced in a study of shared clonotypes between healthy human individuals. Overall study findings and caveats: In having few donors, the study represented limited genetic and exposure-history diversity.

Assay execution proceeded at the deep level. Assay used: immunoSEQ multiplex PCR; TCRdb lists only in-frame clones, some missing. The data show about 490,000 clones, about 85% seen once. Details on this clone: No antigen is known for it.

From germline, CDR1 is MGHRA and CDR2 YSYEKL. The CDR3 runs to 14 residues. The ends lost 1 base at V and 2 bases at J; junction bases unmatched: 2. The sequenced sample was PBMCs. This TCR was sampled from a woman aged 35 to 49 in good health. Some clones in this sample may be carry-over from other donors' samples. The rearrangement links TRBV4-1 to TRBJ2-7, with 7 positions matching TRBD1. In DNA, the CDR3 is TGCGCCAGCAGCCAAGGACAGGGCGCCTACGAGCAGTACTTC. Protein: CASSQGQGAYEQYF.